The 27 T cell receptor beta chains in this list originate from one sample, sequenced in a study of response to subunit inactivated influenza vaccine. Via MiXCR, TCRdb re-called the RT-PCR reads, giving one row per CDR3 protein. This sample has around 160,000 distinct CDR3 sequences, with about 11% found just once. Material: non-naive T cells sorted from PBMCs, obtained roughly 46 days after vaccination. The receptors here all came from a man aged 50 or older who received an inactivated influenza vaccine.

The V gene is TRBV7-2, the J gene TRBJ2-7; D unresolved. Trimming pared 1 base from V and 5 bases from J, leaving 6 bases between. The CDR3 sequence is 12 residues long. Germline V gene sequence: CDR1 SGHTA, CDR2 FQGNSA. The chain's CDR3 is CASSLVKHEQYF. CDR3 coding DNA: TGTGCCAGCAGCTTAGTCAAGCACGAGCAGTACTTC. The full variable domain, rest sourced from reference TRBV7-2 and TRBJ2-7, is GAGVSQSPSNKVTEKGKDVELRCDPISGHTALYWYRQSLGQGLEFLIYFQGNSAPDKSGLPSDRFSAERTGGSVSTLTIQRTQQEDSAVYLCASSLVKHEQYFGPGTRLTVT.

V gene TRBV30 combines with J gene TRBJ1-1; D gene ambiguous. Trimming removed 3 bases at V and 0 bases at J, with 11 bases between. The germline CDR1 and CDR2 sequences are GTSNPN and SVGIG (reference sequence). The CDR3 length is 14 residues. The CDR3 nucleotides read TGTGCCTGGAGGGGAGGGCCGGTGAACACTGAAGCTTTCTTT. This translates into CAWRGGPVNTEAFF.

In its sample, this clonotype was seen a few times. The chain employs TRBV4-3 and TRBJ1-2; D may be TRBD1 (6 bases). The V and J ends lost 4 bases and 4 bases respectively, with 16 bases between them. Germline V gene sequence: CDR1 LGHNA, CDR2 YSLEER. This CDR3 is built from 15 residues. CDR3 loop: CASSPTTDRFYGYTF. The CDR3 coding sequence is TGCGCCAGCAGCCCCACTACGGACAGATTCTATGGCTACACCTTC.

V gene TRBV7-6 combines with J gene TRBJ2-7; D might be TRBD1 (6 bases). This CDR3 contains 15 residues. V lost 1 base and J lost 0, with 10 bases in between. CDR1 SGHVS and CDR2 FNYEAQ come from the germline V gene. The CDR3 DNA sequence: TGTGCCAGCAGCTTAGGGACAGTAGGCTCCTACGAGCAGTACTTC. Amino acids: CASSLGTVGSYEQYF.

This clonotype was seen only a few times. J is TRBJ2-1 and V is TRBV3-1; 9 nucleotides match TRBD2. J gave up 4 bases and V 2 bases, and 3 bases lay outside the gene matches. The CDR3 spans 15 residues. CDR1 and CDR2 (germline): LGHDT, YNNKEL (reference sequence). CDR3 bases: TGTGCCAGCAGCCAACTAGCGGGACCTTACAATGAGCAGTTCTTC. Translation: CASSQLAGPYNEQFF.

This clonotype was counted between two and nine times. This chain links TRBV18 with TRBJ1-1; D remains unclear. Germline CDR1 and CDR2: KGHSH and LQKENI. CDR3 length equals 13 residues. V was trimmed by 5 bases and J by 5 bases, leaving 12 bases between them. CDR3 sequence: CASSSSRGTEAFF. The CDR3 DNA reads TGTGCCAGCTCATCGTCCCGAGGGACTGAAGCTTTCTTT.

The table lists this clonotype with a few counts. This chain connects TRBV28 to TRBJ2-1; a possible D gene is TRBD1 (6 bases). CDR3 length equals 15 residues. Germline V CDR1 and CDR2: MDHEN, SYDVKM. V was shortened by 6 bases and J by 6 bases, with 18 bases between the two germline ends. The CDR3 nucleotides are TGTGCCAGCAGAGGGTGGGGGCAGGCGGGCAATGAGCAGTTCTTC. Translated, it gives CASRGWGQAGNEQFF.

This clonotype was detected only once. The chain employs TRBV5-6 and TRBJ1-1, with TRBD1 matching over 7 bases. CDR1 is SGHDT and CDR2 is YYEEEE in the germline V gene. The CDR3 contains 11 residues. V shed 6 bases, J shed 6 bases, and the junction held 2 bases outside the gene matches. CDR3 region: CASNQGAEAFF. The DNA for the CDR3 is TGTGCCAGCAACCAGGGGGCTGAAGCTTTCTTT.

This clonotype has just a few counts. The V gene is TRBV20-1, the J gene TRBJ1-6; 7 bases are a match to TRBD1. CDR3 size: 16 residues. The J segment lost 8 bases and the V segment lost 7 bases, leaving 17 bases of the junction unmatched. From germline, CDR1 is DFQATT and CDR2 SNEGSKA (reference sequence). CDR3 DNA sequence: TGCAGTGTCAAGTCAACCGAGGGGGCTTCGTATTCACCCCTCCACTTT. It yields the protein CSVKSTEGASYSPLHF.

This clonotype was observed a single time. The chain recombines TRBV12-3 or TRBV12-4 with TRBJ2-7, with D possibly called TRBD1 or TRBD2 (5 bases each). V lost 7 bases and J 3 bases, leaving 10 bases between the germline ends. The CDR3 is 12 residues long. CDR3 coding DNA: TGTGCCAGCAATCGAGGGGACTACGAGCAGTACTTC. Translating gives CASNRGDYEQYF.

This clonotype was counted only a few times. This sequence joins TRBV3-1 and TRBJ2-7; TRBD2 is a possible D gene (5 bases). Germline CDR1 and CDR2: LGHDT and YNNKEL (reference sequence). The CDR3 runs 15 residues. Between the trimmed V and J ends, which lost 6 bases and 0 bases, there was a span of 15 bases. The CDR3 spells CASSPGLLASYEQYF. Here the CDR3 DNA reads TGTGCCAGCAGTCCAGGACTTCTCGCCTCCTACGAGCAGTACTTC.

The V call is TRBV20-1, the J call TRBJ2-1, with 7 bases matching TRBD2. The germline V gene encodes CDR1 DFQATT and CDR2 SNEGSKA (reference sequence). The V and J ends lost 1 base and 6 bases, in that order; junction bases with no gene match: 6. The CDR3 sequence is 14 residues long. CDR3 protein: CSARGGLVVNEQFF. As DNA, the CDR3 is TGCAGTGCTAGAGGTGGACTAGTAGTCAATGAGCAGTTCTTC.

This clonotype occurred many times. V gene TRBV7-8 combines with J gene TRBJ2-7; 8 bases align to TRBD2. The junction had 4 bases not matched to a gene; V was cut back by 0 bases and J by 0 bases. This CDR3 is 16 amino acids long. Germline V gene lookup returns CDR1 SGHVS and CDR2 FQNEAQ. The CDR3 loop reads CASSLAGRGGSYEQYF. CDR3 coding DNA: TGTGCCAGCAGCTTAGCGGGTCGGGGGGGCTCCTACGAGCAGTACTTC.

The chain couples TRBV6-5 to TRBJ2-7; D is perhaps TRBD2 (6 bases). The germline V gene has CDR1 MNHEY and CDR2 SVGAGI. The CDR3 has 16 amino acids. V was cut by 0 bases and J by 2 bases, with 14 bases left in between. The CDR3 here is CASSYSPGGITYEQYF. CDR3 in DNA: TGTGCCAGCAGTTACTCCCCCGGCGGGATAACCTACGAGCAGTACTTC.

This sequence joins TRBV27 and TRBJ2-6; D not certain. The CDR3 is 16 amino acids. V gave up 2 bases and J gave up 0 bases, with 8 bases separating them. Germline assignment: CDR1 MNHEY and CDR2 SMNVEV (reference sequence). The CDR3 loop reads CASSLGFASGANVLTF. The CDR3 coding sequence is TGTGCCAGCAGTTTAGGGTTTGCCTCTGGGGCCAACGTCCTGACTTTC.

Written as DNA, the CDR3 is TGTGCCAGCAGCCAATTCAGGGGTTATGGCTACACCTTC. As protein: CASSQFRGYGYTF. The chain is built from TRBV14 and TRBJ1-2; tentatively, D is TRBD1 (6 bases). CDR3 length: 13 amino acids. Per germline, CDR1 SGHDN and CDR2 FVKESK. The V gene lost 2 bases and the J gene lost 5 bases, with 9 bases spanning the gap.

In its sample, this clonotype was seen a few times. The chain joins TRBV12-3 or TRBV12-4 to TRBJ1-2; D unresolved. The CDR3 has 13 amino acids. V gave up 5 bases and J gave up 4 bases, with 11 bases separating them. The DNA for the CDR3 is TGTGCCAGCAGTGTACCGGGAGGCTATGGCTACACCTTC. Its translation: CASSVPGGYGYTF.

The chain employs TRBV5-1 and TRBJ2-2, with 9 bases that match TRBD1. The CDR3 spans 17 residues. The germline V gene encodes CDR1 SGHRS and CDR2 YFSETQ. Trimming cost V 4 bases and J 3 bases; bases outside gene matches: 10. The CDR3 protein is CASSPNPGQGDTGELFF. The CDR3 DNA sequence: TGCGCCAGCAGCCCAAATCCGGGACAGGGTGACACCGGGGAGCTGTTTTTT.

This clonotype occurred many times. The gene calls are TRBV4-1 and TRBJ2-5, with D possibly being TRBD2 (5 bases). Germline CDR1 MGHRA, CDR2 YSYEKL. CDR3 length: 14 residues. The V end was cut by 3 bases, the J end by 2 bases, with 10 bases between. CDR3 nucleotide sequence: TGCGCCAGCAGCCAGGGTTCGGGGCAAGAGACCCAGTACTTC. As protein: CASSQGSGQETQYF.

This clonotype occurred many times. This rearrangement joins TRBV12-3 or TRBV12-4 to TRBJ1-5; D is possibly TRBD1 (5 bases). The CDR3 contains 13 residues. V was trimmed by 0 bases and J by 5 bases, leaving 5 bases between them. In DNA, the CDR3 is TGTGCCAGCAGTTTAGCAGGGGATCAGCCCCAGCATTTT. Protein sequence: CASSLAGDQPQHF.

The rearrangement joins TRBV2 to TRBJ2-4; 9 bases fit TRBD2. The CDR3 spans 17 residues. Germline V gives CDR1 SNHLY, CDR2 FYNNEI. Losses at the gene ends were 0 bases for V and 3 bases for J; bases not matched to a gene: 6. CDR3 sequence (DNA): TGTGCCAGCAGTGAAGCGCCTAGCGGGATGGGCAAAAACATTCAGTACTTC. This codes for CASSEAPSGMGKNIQYF.

This clonotype was recorded only once. The chain employs TRBV6-1 and TRBJ2-1, with D unresolved. V shed 2 bases and J shed 2 bases, with 1 base lying between them. The germline CDR1 and CDR2 sequences are MNHNS and SASEGT. The CDR3 totals 12 residues. The CDR3 here is CASSETYNEQFF. The CDR3 nucleotides are TGTGCCAGCAGTGAAACCTACAATGAGCAGTTCTTC.

CDR3 DNA: TGCGCCAGCAGCACCCAAGGAGGCACAGATACGCAGTATTTT. It translates to CASSTQGGTDTQYF. The rearrangement links TRBV5-1 to TRBJ2-3, with D unresolved. The CDR3 extends over 14 amino acids. V gave up 4 bases and J gave up 1 base, with 10 bases separating them. Germline V gene data show CDR1 as SGHRS and CDR2 as YFSETQ.

This clonotype was observed many times. The chain has TRBV12-3 or TRBV12-4 and TRBJ1-1; D gene ambiguous. Deletions cut 6 bases from V and 4 bases from J, with 6 bases between. CDR3 length: 11 amino acids. CDR3 region: CASRESTEAFF. In DNA, the CDR3 is TGTGCCAGCAGAGAGTCCACTGAAGCTTTCTTT.

In its sample, this clonotype was seen many times. This chain links TRBV20-1 with TRBJ1-1; TRBD1 matches 10 bases. The CDR3 covers 14 residues. CDR1 is DFQATT, CDR2 SNEGSKA, per germline (reference sequence). With 5 bases clipped from V and 1 base from J, the junction kept 4 bases outside the gene matches. The CDR3 reads CSAGRQGANTEAFF. The CDR3, as DNA: TGCAGTGCTGGACGACAGGGGGCGAACACTGAAGCTTTCTTT.

In this sample, this clonotype turned up a few times. The chain couples TRBV4-2 to TRBJ2-2; 7 nucleotides line up with TRBD2. V was pared by 5 bases and J by 0 bases, with 3 bases of the junction left unmatched. The CDR3 runs 15 residues. From germline, CDR1 is LGHNA and CDR2 YNFKEQ. The CDR3 sequence: CASSGAGTNTGELFF. CDR3 sequence (DNA): TGTGCCAGCAGCGGAGCGGGAACGAACACCGGGGAGCTGTTTTTT.

As for this clonotype: This may come from a read error, since a much larger clone is one base off. In nucleotides, the CDR3 is TGTGCCAGCAGCTTTAGTCCGAACACTGAAGCTTTCTTT. This translates into CASSFSPNTEAFF. V is TRBV5-6 and J is TRBJ1-1, with no clear D. The V end lost 2 bases, the J end lost 1 base, and 6 bases lay between the germline ends. This CDR3 is built from 13 residues. Looked up from germline, CDR1 is SGHDT and CDR2 is YYEEEE.